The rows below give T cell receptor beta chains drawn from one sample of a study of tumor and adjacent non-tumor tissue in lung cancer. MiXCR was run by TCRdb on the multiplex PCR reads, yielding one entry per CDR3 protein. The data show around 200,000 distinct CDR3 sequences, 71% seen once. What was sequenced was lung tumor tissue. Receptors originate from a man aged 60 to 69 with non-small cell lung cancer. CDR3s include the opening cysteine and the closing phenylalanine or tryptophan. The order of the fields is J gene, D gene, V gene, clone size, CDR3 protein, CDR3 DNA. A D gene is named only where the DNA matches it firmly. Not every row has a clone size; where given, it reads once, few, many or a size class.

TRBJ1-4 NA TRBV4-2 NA CASQDGPSQATNEKLFF TGTGCCAGCCAAGACGGTCCGTCACAGGCAACTAATGAAAAACTGTTTTTT
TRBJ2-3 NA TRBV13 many CASSLAPGTQYF TGTGCCAGCAGCTTAGCGCCGGGTACGCAGTATTTT
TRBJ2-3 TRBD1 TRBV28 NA CAWADRGYTDTQYF TGTGCCTGGGCGGACAGGGGGTACACAGATACGCAGTATTTT
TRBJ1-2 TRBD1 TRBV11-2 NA CTSSSAGQGYGYTF TGTACCAGCAGCTCAGCGGGACAGGGCTATGGCTACACCTTC
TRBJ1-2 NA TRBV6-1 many CASSMWVDYGYTF TGTGCCAGCAGTATGTGGGTTGACTATGGCTACACCTTC
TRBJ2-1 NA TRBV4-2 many CASSQDLGGSYNEQFF TGTGCCAGCAGCCAAGATTTGGGAGGCTCCTACAATGAGCAGTTCTTC
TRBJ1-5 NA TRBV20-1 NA CSATEEGNRPQHF TGCAGTGCCACGGAAGAAGGCAATCGGCCCCAACATTTT
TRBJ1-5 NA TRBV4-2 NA CANSQDPTGHGNQPQHF TGTGCCAACAGCCAAGATCCGACGGGGCACGGCAATCAGCCCCAGCATTTT
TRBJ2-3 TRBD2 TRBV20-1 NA CSRSGLAGAGLTDTQYF TGCAGTAGGTCGGGACTAGCGGGAGCGGGCCTCACAGATACGCAGTATTTT
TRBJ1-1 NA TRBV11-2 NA CASSMMGRLNTEAFF TGTGCCAGCAGCATGATGGGACGGCTAAACACTGAAGCTTTCTTT
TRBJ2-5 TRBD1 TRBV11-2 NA CANSLVGTVAETQYF TGCGCCAACAGCTTAGTCGGGACAGTAGCGGAGACCCAGTACTTC
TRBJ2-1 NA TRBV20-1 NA CSARADMGSYNEQFF TGTAGTGCTAGAGCCGACATGGGATCCTACAATGAGCAGTTCTTC
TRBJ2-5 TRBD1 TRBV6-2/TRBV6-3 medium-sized CASRQGNLETQYF TGTGCCAGCCGACAGGGAAACCTAGAGACCCAGTACTTC
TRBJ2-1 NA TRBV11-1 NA CASSLYTGQFF TGTGCCAGCAGCTTATATACGGGGCAGTTCTTC
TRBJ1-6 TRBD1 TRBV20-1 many CSARTGHSPLHF TGCAGTGCCCGGACAGGGCATTCACCCCTCCACTTT
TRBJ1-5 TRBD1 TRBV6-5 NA CASNQSTGGGHPQHF TGTGCCAGCAATCAAAGTACAGGGGGAGGTCACCCCCAGCATTTT
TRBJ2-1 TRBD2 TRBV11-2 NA CASSFRSSGWAGSDEQFF TGTGCCAGCAGCTTCAGGTCTAGCGGGTGGGCTGGGTCGGATGAGCAGTTCTTC
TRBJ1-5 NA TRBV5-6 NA CASSLWSARQPQHF TGTGCCAGCAGCTTGTGGTCTGCCCGTCAGCCCCAGCATTTT
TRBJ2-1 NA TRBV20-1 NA CSAKPRTRTNDEQFF TGCAGTGCTAAACCTAGGACAAGGACTAATGATGAGCAGTTCTTC
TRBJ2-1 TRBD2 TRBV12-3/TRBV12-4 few CASSLSSGGARNEQFF TGTGCCAGCAGTTTATCTAGCGGGGGGGCCCGCAATGAGCAGTTCTTC
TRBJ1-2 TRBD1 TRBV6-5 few CASSQGQGRRGYTF TGTGCCAGCAGTCAAGGACAGGGCCGACGGGGCTACACCTTC
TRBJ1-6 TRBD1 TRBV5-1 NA CASRGQGSYNSPIHF TGCGCCAGCAGGGGACAGGGCTCCTATAATTCACCCATCCACTTT
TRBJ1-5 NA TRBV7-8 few CASSAGPLFQPQHF TGTGCCAGCAGCGCGGGACCGCTATTTCAGCCCCAGCATTTT
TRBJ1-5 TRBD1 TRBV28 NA CASSPPTGGTQPQHF TGTGCCAGCAGTCCCCCGACAGGGGGCACTCAGCCCCAGCATTTT
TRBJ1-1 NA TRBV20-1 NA CSAKEGFDTEAFF TGCAGTGCTAAGGAGGGGTTTGACACTGAAGCTTTCTTT
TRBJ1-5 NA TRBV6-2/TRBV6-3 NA CASRSEVSNQPQHF TGTGCCAGCAGATCTGAAGTTAGCAATCAGCCCCAGCATTTT
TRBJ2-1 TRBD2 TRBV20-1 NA CSARNWQGLAATYNEQFF TGCAGTGCTAGAAATTGGCAGGGACTAGCGGCAACCTACAATGAGCAGTTCTTC
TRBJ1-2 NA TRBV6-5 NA CASSEAPGPGGYTF TGTGCCAGCAGTGAGGCTCCGGGGCCGGGAGGCTACACCTTC
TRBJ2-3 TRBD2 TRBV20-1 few CSASGLAGAFADTQYF TGCAGTGCTAGTGGACTAGCGGGGGCCTTCGCAGATACGCAGTATTTT
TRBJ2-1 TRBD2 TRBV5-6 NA CASSKTGTSGKNEQFF TGTGCCAGCAGCAAAACCGGGACTAGCGGGAAAAATGAGCAGTTCTTC
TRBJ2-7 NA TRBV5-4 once CASSLVGTASSYEQYF TGTGCCAGCAGCTTGGTCGGGACCGCCAGCTCCTACGAGCAGTACTTC
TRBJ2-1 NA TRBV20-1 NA CSASLRGHQSSYNEQFF TGCAGTGCTAGTCTGCGGGGGCACCAAAGCTCCTACAATGAGCAGTTCTTC
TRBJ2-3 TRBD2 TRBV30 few CAWSVASGDTQYF TGTGCCTGGAGTGTCGCTAGCGGAGATACGCAGTATTTT
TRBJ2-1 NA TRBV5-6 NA CGSSSSGFYEQFF TGTGGCAGCAGCTCATCAGGGTTCTATGAGCAGTTCTTC
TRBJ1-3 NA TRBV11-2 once CARSELGSNSGNTIYF TGTGCCAGGAGCGAACTGGGGTCGAACTCTGGAAACACCATATATTTT
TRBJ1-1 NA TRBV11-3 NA CASISDGEAEAFF TGTGCCAGCATCTCGGATGGGGAGGCTGAAGCGTTCTTT
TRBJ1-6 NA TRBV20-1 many CSARVQGEHSPLHF TGCAGTGCTAGAGTCCAGGGAGAGCATTCACCCCTCCACTTT
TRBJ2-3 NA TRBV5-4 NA CACSAGLEISGTQYF NA
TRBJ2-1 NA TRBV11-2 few CVSSSRGWGGRAYNEQFF TGTGTCAGCAGCTCCCGAGGTTGGGGGGGCCGTGCCTATAATGAGCAGTTCTTC
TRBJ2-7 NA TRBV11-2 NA CASSLDGRDLGIYEQHF TGTGCCAGCAGCTTAGACGGAAGGGACCTGGGAATCTACGAGCAACACTTC
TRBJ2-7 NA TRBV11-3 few CATSLGLVEMYF TGTGCCACCAGCTTGGGGTTAGTTGAAATGTACTTC